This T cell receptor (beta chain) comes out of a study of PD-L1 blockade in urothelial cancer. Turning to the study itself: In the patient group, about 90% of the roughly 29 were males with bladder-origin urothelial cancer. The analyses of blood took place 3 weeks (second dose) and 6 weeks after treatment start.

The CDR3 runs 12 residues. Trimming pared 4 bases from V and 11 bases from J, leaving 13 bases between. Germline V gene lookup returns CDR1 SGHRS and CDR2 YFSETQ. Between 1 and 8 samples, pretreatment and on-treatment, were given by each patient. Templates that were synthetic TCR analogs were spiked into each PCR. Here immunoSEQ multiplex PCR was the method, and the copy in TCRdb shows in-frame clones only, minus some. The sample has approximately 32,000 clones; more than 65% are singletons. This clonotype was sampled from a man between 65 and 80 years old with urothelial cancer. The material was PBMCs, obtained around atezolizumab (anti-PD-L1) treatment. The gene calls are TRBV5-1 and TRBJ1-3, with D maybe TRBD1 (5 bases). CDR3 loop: CASSQGEGAIYF. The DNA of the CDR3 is TGCGCCAGCAGCCAAGGAGAAGGGGCCATATATTTT.